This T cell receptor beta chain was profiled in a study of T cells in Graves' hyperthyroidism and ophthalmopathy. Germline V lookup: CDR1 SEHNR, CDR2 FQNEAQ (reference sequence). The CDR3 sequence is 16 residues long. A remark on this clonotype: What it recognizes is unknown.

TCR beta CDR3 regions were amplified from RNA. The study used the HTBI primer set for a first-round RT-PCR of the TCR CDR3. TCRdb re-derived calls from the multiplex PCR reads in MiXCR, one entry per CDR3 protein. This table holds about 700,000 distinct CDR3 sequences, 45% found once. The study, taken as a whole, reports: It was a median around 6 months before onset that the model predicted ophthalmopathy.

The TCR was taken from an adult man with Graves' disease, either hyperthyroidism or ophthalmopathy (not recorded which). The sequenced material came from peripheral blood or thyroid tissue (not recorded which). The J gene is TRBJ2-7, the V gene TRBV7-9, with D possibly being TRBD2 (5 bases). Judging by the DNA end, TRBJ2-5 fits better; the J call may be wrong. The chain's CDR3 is CASSLRVGSGQETQYF. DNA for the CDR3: TGTGCCAGCAGCTTAAGGGTGGGCAGCGGCCAAGAGACCCAGTACTTC.